This T cell receptor (beta chain) originates from a study of cytomegalovirus exposure and HLA in healthy donors. Study-wide findings and caveats: Earlier results showed most TCR beta V segments being productive about 87% or about 30% of the time. Most TCR sequences were seen very rarely across donors, but some public TCRs occurred in many. HLA alleles were associated with around 17,000 TCR beta sequences in a later analysis at 0.05 false discovery rate.

The germline V gene encodes CDR1 SGDLS and CDR2 YYNGEE. The CDR3 consists of 13 residues. V was trimmed by 0 bases and J by 8 bases, leaving 11 bases between them. In the PCR, 60 Vbeta and 13 Jbeta primers were used. The assay was immunoSEQ multiplex PCR, and TCRdb's table has in-frame clones only and misses some. The sample comprises about 140,000 clones, about 80% of which are singletons, and roughly 1.4% rests with the top ten. A remark on this clone: Its antigen is not known.

Sequenced: PBMCs. The chain couples TRBV9 to TRBJ1-1, with D hard to call. The receptor's source is a man younger than 40 in good health and CMV-seropositive. In DNA, the CDR3 is TGTGCCAGCAGCGTAGTTGGAGGGTCAGAAGCTTTCTTT. This translates into CASSVVGGSEAFF.